This T cell receptor (beta chain) came from a study of CXCR3-negative and CXCR3-positive naive CD8 T cells. With regard to this clonotype: What it recognizes is unknown.

Germline CDR1 is MNHEY and CDR2 is SVGAGI. The CDR3 covers 16 residues. Libraries were UMI-labeled 5' RACE TRB cDNA. With the 5' RACE reads reprocessed, TCRdb shows one record per CDR3 protein and no DNA. The table lists approximately 98,000 distinct CDR3 sequences. Study-level points and caveats: Both naive subsets had comparably high diversity; memory CD8+ cells much lower. Comparison of naive CXCR3-negative and CXCR3-positive cells revealed similar TRBV-TRBJ usage, while memory cells differed. Most assays used freshly isolated PBMCs, as cryopreservation partially reduced CXCR3. It was found that naive subsets had comparable surface CD5, and TCR strength was inferred from TRB CDR3 properties. CXCR3-expressing naive cells carried TRB CDR3s more hydrophobic than those of CXCR3-negative naive cells.

Material for sequencing was naive CXCR3+ CD8+ T cells from blood. Subset described: CD45RO-CCR7+CD27+CD95- naive CD8+ T cells expressing CXCR3 (TNR3+). The TCR sequence derives from a human donor in good health. Some clones in this sample may be carry-over from other donors' samples. The genes are TRBV6-5 and TRBJ2-2; the D call of TRBD1 rests on TCRdb alone, since no DNA is present to check it. CDR3 in amino acids: CASSQDREIPTGELFF.